The text below deals with one T cell receptor (beta chain). RNA transcripts yielded amplified TCR beta CDR3 regions. With the HTBI primer set, the TCR CDR3 went through a first round of RT-PCR. Each CDR3 protein gets one entry after TCRdb re-called the multiplex PCR reads with MiXCR. The data contain roughly 800,000 distinct CDR3 sequences, 38% of them singletons. This record comes from a study of T cells in Graves' hyperthyroidism and ophthalmopathy. The germline V gene has CDR1 SEHNR and CDR2 FQNEAQ (reference sequence). V shed 5 bases and J 2 bases; nucleotides not matched to a gene: 5. CDR3 length: 14 amino acids.

This receptor was identified in a man in his late teens or twenties with Graves' hyperthyroidism. The sample consisted of blood. The chain links TRBV7-9 to TRBJ2-5; 7 bases are a match to TRBD2. The CDR3 protein is CASSPSGEQETQYF. Here the CDR3 DNA reads TGTGCCAGCAGCCCTAGCGGAGAACAAGAGACCCAGTACTTC.